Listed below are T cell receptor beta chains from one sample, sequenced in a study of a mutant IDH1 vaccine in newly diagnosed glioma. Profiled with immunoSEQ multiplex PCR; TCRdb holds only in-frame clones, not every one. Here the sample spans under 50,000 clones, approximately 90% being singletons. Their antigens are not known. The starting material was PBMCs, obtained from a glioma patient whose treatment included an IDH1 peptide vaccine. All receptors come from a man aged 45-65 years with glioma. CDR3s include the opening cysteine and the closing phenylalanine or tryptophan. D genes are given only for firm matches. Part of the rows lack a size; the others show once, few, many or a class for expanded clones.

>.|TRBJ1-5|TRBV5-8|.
CASSLLGGNQPQHF
TGTGCCAGCAGCTTGTTGGGTGGCAATCAGCCCCAGCATTTT
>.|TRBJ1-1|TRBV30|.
CAWSVSLNTEAFF
TGTGCCTGGAGTGTTTCGCTGAACACTGAAGCTTTCTTT
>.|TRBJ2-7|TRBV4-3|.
CASSQDGGGSYEQYF
TGCGCCAGCAGCCAAGATGGTGGCGGATCCTACGAGCAGTACTTC
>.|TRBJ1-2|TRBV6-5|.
CASSYGGSNYGYTF
TGTGCCAGCAGTTACGGTGGCAGTAACTATGGCTACACCTTC
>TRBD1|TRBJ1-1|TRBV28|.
CASSLGTGGAFF
TGTGCCAGCAGTCTTGGGACAGGGGGGGCTTTCTTT
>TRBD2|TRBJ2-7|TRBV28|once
CASSLPPFGTRGDEQYF
TGTGCCAGCAGTCTACCCCCGTTTGGCACCCGGGGGGACGAGCAGTACTTC
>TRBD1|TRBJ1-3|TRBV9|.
CASSVGQGAGNTIYF
TGTGCCAGCAGCGTAGGCCAGGGGGCGGGAAACACCATATATTTT
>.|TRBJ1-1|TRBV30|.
CAWSARTEAFF
TGTGCCTGGAGTGCACGAACTGAAGCTTTCTTT
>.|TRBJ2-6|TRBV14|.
CASSRGGANVLTF
TGTGCCAGCAGCCGGGGTGGGGCCAACGTCCTGACTTTC
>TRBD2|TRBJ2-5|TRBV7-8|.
CASSLEGLAGGKTQYF
TGTGCCAGCAGCTTAGAGGGACTAGCGGGGGGGAAGACCCAGTACTTC
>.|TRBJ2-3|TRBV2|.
CASSETRAGTDTQYF
TGTGCCAGCAGTGAGACCAGGGCGGGCACAGATACGCAGTATTTT
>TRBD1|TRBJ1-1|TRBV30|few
CAYHRGVNTEAFF
TGTGCCTATCACAGGGGGGTGAACACTGAAGCTTTCTTT
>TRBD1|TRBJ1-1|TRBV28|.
CASSLDRGLSEAFF
TGTGCCAGCAGTCTAGACAGGGGGCTTTCCGAAGCTTTCTTT
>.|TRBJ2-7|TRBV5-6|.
CASSFTGRTYEQYF
TGTGCCAGCAGCTTTACGGGAAGGACCTACGAGCAGTACTTC
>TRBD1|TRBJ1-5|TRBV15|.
CATSSERTGGNQPQHF
TGTGCCACCAGCAGCGAACGGACAGGAGGGAATCAGCCCCAGCATTTT
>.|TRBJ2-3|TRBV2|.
CASSEGTDTDTQYF
TGTGCCAGCAGTGAAGGAACAGACACAGATACGCAGTATTTT
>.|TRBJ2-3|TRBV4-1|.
CASSRQGSTDTQYF
TGCGCCAGCAGCCGGCAGGGTAGCACAGATACGCAGTATTTT
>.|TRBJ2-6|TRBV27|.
CASSLFPPTVSGANVLTF
TGTGCCAGCAGTTTATTCCCGCCCACAGTCTCTGGGGCCAACGTCCTGACTTTC
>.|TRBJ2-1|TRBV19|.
CASSIVSSYNEQFF
TGTGCCAGTAGTATAGTGAGCTCCTACAATGAGCAGTTCTTC
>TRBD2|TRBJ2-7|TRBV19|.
CASTSGTSGALEQYF
TGTGCCAGTACCTCAGGGACTAGCGGGGCGTTGGAGCAGTACTTC
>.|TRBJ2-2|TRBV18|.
CASSPLLPQDTGELFF
TGTGCCAGCTCACCCCTCCTCCCCCAGGACACCGGGGAGCTGTTTTTT
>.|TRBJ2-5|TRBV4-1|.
CASSSRGLNKETQYF
TGCGCCAGCAGCAGCCGGGGCCTTAACAAAGAGACCCAGTACTTC
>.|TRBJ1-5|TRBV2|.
CASSERTDQNQPQHF
TGTGCCAGCAGTGAAAGGACAGATCAGAATCAGCCCCAGCATTTT
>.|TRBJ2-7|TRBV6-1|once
CASSAGHGTYEQYF
TGTGCCAGCAGTGCAGGACACGGGACCTACGAGCAGTACTTC
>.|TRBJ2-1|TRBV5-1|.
CASSLLAPNEQFF
TGCGCCAGCAGCTTGTTGGCCCCCAATGAGCAGTTCTTC
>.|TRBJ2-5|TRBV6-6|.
CASRTQAETQYF
TGTGCCAGCAGGACTCAGGCGGAGACCCAGTACTTC
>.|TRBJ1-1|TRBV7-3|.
CASSPGRIEAFF
TGTGCCAGCAGTCCCGGACGGATTGAAGCTTTCTTT
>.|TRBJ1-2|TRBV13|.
CASSLLGLDGYTF
TGTGCCAGCAGCCTCCTCGGACTCGACGGCTACACCTTC
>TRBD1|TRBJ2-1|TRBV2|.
CASSPDRGDNEQFF
TGTGCCAGCAGCCCGGACAGGGGGGACAATGAGCAGTTCTTC
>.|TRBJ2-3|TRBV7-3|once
CASSQQGLTGTDTQYF
TGTGCCAGCAGCCAACAGGGCCTCACGGGCACAGATACGCAGTATTTT
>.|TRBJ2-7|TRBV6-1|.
CASSARNTYEQYF
TGTGCCAGCAGTGCCAGGAACACCTACGAGCAGTACTTC
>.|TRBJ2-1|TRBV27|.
CASSFIYGSNEQFF
TGTGCCAGCAGTTTTATATACGGGAGCAATGAGCAGTTCTTC
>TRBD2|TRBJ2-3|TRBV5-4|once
CASSLAGGRRGQYF
TGTGCCAGCAGCCTAGCGGGGGGTCGGCGGGGGCAGTATTTT
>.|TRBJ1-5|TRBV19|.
CASKWGATGRLDQPQHF
TGTGCCAGTAAGTGGGGGGCGACTGGTCGATTAGATCAGCCCCAGCATTTT
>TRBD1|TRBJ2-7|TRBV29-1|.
CSVEGTGTGVSYEQYF
TGCAGCGTTGAAGGGACCGGGACAGGAGTCTCCTACGAGCAGTACTTC
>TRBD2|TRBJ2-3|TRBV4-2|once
CASSQDLAGGPGTQYF
TGTGCCAGCAGCCAAGATCTGGCGGGAGGGCCCGGTACGCAGTATTTT
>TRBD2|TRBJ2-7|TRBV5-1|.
CASSLGLAGGFYEQYF
TGCGCCAGCAGCCTCGGACTAGCGGGGGGGTTCTACGAGCAGTACTTC
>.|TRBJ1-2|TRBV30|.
CAWSVPPQAPNYTF
TGTGCCTGGAGTGTACCTCCACAGGCCCCCAACTACACCTTC
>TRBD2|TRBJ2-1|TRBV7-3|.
CASSRSGTSNEQFF
TGTGCCAGCAGCCGGTCCGGGACTAGCAATGAGCAGTTCTTC
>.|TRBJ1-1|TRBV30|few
CAWSVAYLTEAFF
TGTGCCTGGAGTGTGGCTTACTTGACTGAAGCTTTCTTT
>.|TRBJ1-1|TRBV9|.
CASSVGLTEVYTEAFF
TGTGCCAGCAGCGTAGGACTAACTGAAGTGTACACTGAAGCTTTCTTT
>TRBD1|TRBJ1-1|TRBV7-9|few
CASSLTGEAFF
TGTGCCAGCAGCTTGACAGGGGAAGCTTTCTTT
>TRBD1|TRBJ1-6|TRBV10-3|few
CAISDRRQGEGSPLHF
TGTGCCATCAGTGATAGGAGGCAGGGGGAAGGTTCACCCCTCCACTTT
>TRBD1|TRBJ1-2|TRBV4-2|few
CASSQSDRGLYGYTF
TGTGCCAGCAGCCAGAGCGACAGGGGATTGTATGGCTACACCTTC
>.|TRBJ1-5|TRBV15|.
CATSSVTNQPQHF
TGTGCCACCAGCAGTGTAACTAATCAGCCCCAGCATTTT
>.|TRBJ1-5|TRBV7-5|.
CARDDGEDSNQPQHF
TGTGCCAGAGACGACGGCGAGGATAGCAATCAGCCCCAGCATTTT
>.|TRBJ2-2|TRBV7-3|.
CASSLPPSETGELFF
TGTGCCAGCAGCCTCCCGCCCTCCGAGACCGGGGAGCTGTTTTTT
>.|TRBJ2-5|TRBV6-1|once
CASSELKGETQYF
TGTGCCAGCAGTGAACTAAAGGGAGAGACCCAGTACTTC
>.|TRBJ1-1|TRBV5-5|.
CASSLWEGTEAFF
TGTGCCAGCAGCTTGTGGGAGGGGACTGAAGCTTTCTTT
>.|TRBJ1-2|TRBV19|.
CASSIIRQYYGYTF
TGTGCCAGTAGTATTATTCGACAGTACTATGGCTACACCTTC
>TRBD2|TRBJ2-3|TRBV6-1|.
CASSEGLAGATDTQYF
TGTGCCAGCAGTGAGGGACTAGCGGGGGCCACAGATACGCAGTATTTT
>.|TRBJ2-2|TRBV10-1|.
CASSEGAFTGELFF
TGCGCCAGCAGTGAGGGAGCATTCACCGGGGAGCTGTTTTTT
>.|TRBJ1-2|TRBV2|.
CASSLPKVGYGYTF
TGTGCCAGCAGTCTCCCGAAGGTTGGGTATGGCTACACCTTC